These T cell receptor beta chains were read from a single sample in a study of cytomegalovirus exposure and HLA in healthy donors. This table comes from immunoSEQ multiplex PCR, and its TCRdb copy is limited to in-frame clones, with some not included. Here the sample spans roughly 250,000 clones, roughly 90% being singletons. The sample taken for sequencing was PBMCs. The receptors come from a woman between 18 and 30 years old in good health and CMV-seronegative. The CDR3 runs from the conserved cysteine through the conserved F or W. Each record gives: CDR3 length, clone size, D gene, J gene, V gene, CDR3 protein, CDR3 DNA. D genes are given only for firm matches. Clone sizes are given selectively: once, few, many, or a class where the clone is expanded.

16,.,TRBD1,TRBJ1-4,TRBV5-5,CASSLGGTGSDEKLFF,TGTGCCAGCAGCTTGGGCGGGACAGGGTCGGATGAAAAACTGTTTTTT
14,.,.,TRBJ2-5,TRBV5-1,CASSGRSGQETQYF,TGCGCCAGCAGCGGAAGAAGCGGGCAAGAGACCCAGTACTTC
14,once,TRBD1,TRBJ1-5,TRBV4-1,CASSHGQGDQPQHF,TGCGCCAGCAGCCACGGACAGGGAGATCAGCCCCAGCATTTT
15,few,TRBD1,TRBJ1-2,TRBV5-1,CASSLAGDSVIGYTF,TGCGCCAGCAGCTTGGCGGGGGACAGTGTAATAGGCTACACCTTC
12,.,.,TRBJ1-2,TRBV28,CASILQGGGYTF,TGTGCCAGCATTCTACAGGGTGGCGGCTACACCTTC
14,.,.,TRBJ2-1,TRBV11-2,CASSLMPRGYEQFF,TGTGCCAGCAGCTTAATGCCGAGAGGCTATGAGCAGTTCTTC
15,once,TRBD2,TRBJ2-7,TRBV30,CAWSPPGLAASEQYF,TGTGCCTGGAGTCCGCCGGGACTAGCAGCTTCCGAGCAGTACTTC
14,.,TRBD1,TRBJ2-5,TRBV27,CASSTTGGSETQYF,TGTGCCAGCAGCACTACAGGGGGCAGTGAGACCCAGTACTTC
13,.,TRBD1,TRBJ1-5,TRBV7-8,CASSRDSNQPQHF,TGTGCCAGCAGCCGGGACAGTAATCAGCCCCAGCATTTT
14,.,.,TRBJ1-1,TRBV28,CASSAGQLNTEAFF,TGTGCCAGCAGTGCTGGACAGCTCAACACTGAAGCTTTCTTT
16,.,.,TRBJ2-3,TRBV11-2,CASSLVSHPSTDTQYF,TGTGCCAGCAGCTTAGTGTCACACCCTAGCACAGATACGCAGTATTTT
15,.,.,TRBJ1-3,TRBV6-5,CASSYSKEGGNTIYF,TGTGCCAGCAGTTACTCGAAGGAGGGAGGAAACACCATATATTTT
15,.,TRBD1,TRBJ2-5,TRBV27,CASSPGQVLGETQYF,TGTGCCAGCAGCCCCGGACAGGTCTTGGGGGAGACCCAGTACTTC
18,.,TRBD2,TRBJ2-5,TRBV4-3,CASSQTGTSGAKRETQYF,TGCGCCAGCAGCCAAACCGGGACTAGCGGGGCCAAGCGGGAGACCCAGTACTTC
15,.,TRBD2,TRBJ2-5,TRBV6-1,CASRGAGGFFETQYF,TGTGCCAGCAGGGGAGCGGGGGGGTTTTTCGAGACCCAGTACTTC
13,.,.,TRBJ2-1,TRBV4-1,CASSQHRSNEQFF,TGCGCCAGCAGCCAACACAGGAGCAATGAGCAGTTCTTC
15,few,TRBD1,TRBJ1-1,TRBV14,CASSHLRGQGTEAFF,TGTGCCAGCAGCCACCTACGAGGACAGGGCACTGAAGCTTTCTTT
12,once,.,TRBJ1-1,TRBV5-1,CASSGGITEAFF,TGCGCCAGCAGCGGGGGGATCACTGAAGCTTTCTTT
14,.,.,TRBJ2-2,TRBV29-1,CSVEGGGSSGELFF,TGCAGCGTTGAAGGAGGAGGGAGTTCTGGGGAGCTGTTTTTT
15,.,.,TRBJ2-7,TRBV5-4,CASSPGPETSYEQYF,TGTGCCAGCAGCCCGGGTCCCGAAACCTCCTACGAGCAGTACTTC
14,.,.,TRBJ1-2,TRBV12-2,CASRLGAPNYGYTF,TGTGCAAGTCGCTTAGGGGCCCCAAACTATGGCTACACCTTC
14,.,TRBD1,TRBJ1-4,TRBV19,CASSTDRPGEKLFF,TGTGCCAGTAGTACGGACAGGCCAGGGGAAAAACTGTTTTTT
14,.,TRBD1,TRBJ1-1,TRBV4-3,CASSHRGLGTEAFF,TGCGCCAGCAGCCATAGGGGGCTCGGCACTGAAGCTTTCTTT
18,.,.,TRBJ2-3,TRBV28,CASSLSPGTPLSTDTQYF,TGTGCCAGCAGTTTATCTCCCGGGACACCTCTTAGCACAGATACGCAGTATTTT
17,.,TRBD1,TRBJ1-2,TRBV28,CASSLLGQGVVNYGYTF,TGTGCCAGCAGTTTACTTGGACAGGGGGTAGTTAACTATGGCTACACCTTC
16,.,.,TRBJ1-2,TRBV6-5,CASSYRVQGPGSGYTF,TGTGCCAGCAGTTACCGGGTCCAAGGTCCCGGAAGTGGCTACACCTTC
16,.,.,TRBJ2-2,TRBV5-1,CASSGQSGVNTGELFF,TGCGCCAGCAGCGGACAGAGCGGGGTGAACACCGGGGAGCTGTTTTTT
17,.,TRBD1,TRBJ1-1,TRBV5-1,CASSLGLKQGAITEAFF,TGCGCCAGCAGCTTGGGGTTAAAACAGGGGGCGATTACTGAAGCTTTCTTT
16,.,TRBD1,TRBJ2-5,TRBV28,CASSLYRTGGRETQYF,TGTGCCAGCAGTTTATATCGGACAGGGGGCCGAGAGACCCAGTACTTC
17,.,TRBD2,TRBJ2-5,TRBV2,CASSDGLFGLVGETQYF,TGTGCCAGCAGTGATGGGCTTTTCGGACTAGTAGGCGAGACCCAGTACTTC
14,.,TRBD2,TRBJ2-5,TRBV7-8,CASSFGTSVETQYF,TGTGCCAGCAGCTTCGGGACTAGCGTGGAGACCCAGTACTTC
15,.,TRBD1,TRBJ1-2,TRBV7-2,CASSRQGQGMDGYTF,TGTGCCAGCAGCAGACAGGGACAGGGAATGGATGGCTACACCTTC
13,.,.,TRBJ1-1,TRBV7-6,CASSSQGNTEAFF,TGTGCCAGCAGTTCACAGGGAAACACTGAAGCTTTCTTT
15,.,TRBD1,TRBJ2-7,TRBV4-1,CASSQLGQNTYEQYF,TGCGCCAGCAGCCAACTGGGACAGAACACCTACGAGCAGTACTTC
13,.,TRBD2,TRBJ2-1,TRBV18,CASSPGGGNEQFF,TGTGCCAGCTCACCAGGCGGGGGCAATGAGCAGTTCTTC
14,.,.,TRBJ1-5,TRBV11-1,CASSLGPLGQPQHF,TGTGCCAGCAGCTTAGGACCGTTGGGCCAGCCCCAGCATTTT
14,.,.,TRBJ1-1,TRBV18,CASSPRASGSEAFF,TGTGCCAGCTCACCACGGGCCTCGGGGTCTGAAGCTTTCTTT
14,few,.,TRBJ1-2,TRBV5-5,CASSFVAGIYGYTF,TGTGCCAGCAGCTTTGTCGCAGGAATCTATGGCTACACCTTC
16,.,TRBD2,TRBJ2-5,TRBV11-2,CASSFGLAGGRETQYF,TGTGCCAGCAGCTTCGGACTAGCGGGGGGGCGGGAGACCCAGTACTTC
15,.,.,TRBJ1-3,TRBV9,CASSAEGSSGNTIYF,TGTGCCAGCAGCGCAGAGGGCAGCTCTGGAAACACCATATATTTT
15,.,.,TRBJ1-2,TRBV19,CASSIDHSLNYGYTF,TGTGCCAGTAGTATAGATCACAGTCTGAACTATGGCTACACCTTC
15,.,.,TRBJ1-3,TRBV6-5,CASSYSADSGNTIYF,TGTGCCAGCAGTTACAGCGCCGACTCTGGAAACACCATATATTTT
15,.,.,TRBJ2-2,TRBV7-2,CASSLASANTGELFF,TGTGCCAGCAGCTTGGCGAGCGCGAACACCGGGGAGCTGTTTTTT
14,.,.,TRBJ1-5,TRBV6-5,CASSHSGGNQPQHF,TGTGCCAGCAGCCACTCGGGGGGCAATCAGCCCCAGCATTTT
13,.,.,TRBJ2-2,TRBV29-1,CSVFTVNTGELFF,TGCAGCGTTTTCACGGTAAACACCGGGGAGCTGTTTTTT
16,.,TRBD2,TRBJ2-3,TRBV11-2,CASTKPGLAVTDTQYF,TGTGCCAGCACCAAACCGGGACTAGCGGTCACAGATACGCAGTATTTT
18,.,TRBD1,TRBJ1-6,TRBV11-2,CASSLIWYPGTGDSPLHF,TGTGCCAGCAGCTTAATTTGGTATCCCGGGACAGGGGACTCACCCCTCCACTTT
13,.,.,TRBJ2-3,TRBV6-5,CASSGKVTDTQYF,TGTGCCAGCTCGGGGAAGGTAACAGATACGCAGTATTTT
15,.,.,TRBJ2-5,TRBV4-3,CASSQDWGIGETQYF,TGCGCCAGCAGCCAAGATTGGGGCATTGGAGAGACCCAGTACTTC
16,.,TRBD1,TRBJ1-2,TRBV10-3,CAISASPLRDRDGYTF,TGTGCCATCAGTGCATCGCCGCTAAGGGACAGGGATGGCTACACCTTC
14,few,TRBD1,TRBJ1-2,TRBV28,CASSGTGGAYGYTF,TGTGCCAGCAGTGGGACAGGGGGCGCCTATGGCTACACCTTC
16,.,.,TRBJ1-4,TRBV6-5,CASSYSPVPTNEKLFF,TGTGCCAGCAGTTACTCTCCGGTTCCAACTAATGAAAAACTGTTTTTT